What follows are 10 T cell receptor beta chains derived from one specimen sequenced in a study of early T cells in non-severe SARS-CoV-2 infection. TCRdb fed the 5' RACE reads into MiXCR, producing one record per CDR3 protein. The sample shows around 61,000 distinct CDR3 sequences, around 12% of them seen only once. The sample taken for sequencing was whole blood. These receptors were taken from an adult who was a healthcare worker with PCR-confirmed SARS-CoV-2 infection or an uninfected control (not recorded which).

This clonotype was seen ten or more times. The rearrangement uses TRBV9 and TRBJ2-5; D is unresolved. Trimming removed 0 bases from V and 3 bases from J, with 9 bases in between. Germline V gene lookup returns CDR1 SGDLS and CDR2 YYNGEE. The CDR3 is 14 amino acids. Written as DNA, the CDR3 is TGTGCCAGCAGCGTAGGAGACGGAGAAGAGACCCAGTACTTC. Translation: CASSVGDGEETQYF.

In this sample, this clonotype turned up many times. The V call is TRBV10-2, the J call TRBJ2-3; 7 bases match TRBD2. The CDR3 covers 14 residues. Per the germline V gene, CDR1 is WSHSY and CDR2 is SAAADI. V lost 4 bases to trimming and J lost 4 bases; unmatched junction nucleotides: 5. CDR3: CASSAGGKPDTQYF. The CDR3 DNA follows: TGCGCCAGCAGTGCGGGGGGAAAACCAGATACGCAGTATTTT.

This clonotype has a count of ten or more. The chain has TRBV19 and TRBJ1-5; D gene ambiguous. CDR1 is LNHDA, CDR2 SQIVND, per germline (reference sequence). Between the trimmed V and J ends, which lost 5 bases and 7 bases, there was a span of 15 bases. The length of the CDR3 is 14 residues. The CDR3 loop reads CASSPLGAGQPQHF. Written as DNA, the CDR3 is TGTGCCAGTAGTCCCCTGGGAGCGGGGCAGCCCCAGCATTTT.

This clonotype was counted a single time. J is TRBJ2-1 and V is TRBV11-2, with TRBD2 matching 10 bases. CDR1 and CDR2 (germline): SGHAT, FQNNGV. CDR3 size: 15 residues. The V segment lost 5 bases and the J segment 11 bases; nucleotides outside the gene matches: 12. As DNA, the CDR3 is TGTGCCAGCAGCGCAAGGCCTACTAGCGGGGATAAGCAGTTCTTC. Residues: CASSARPTSGDKQFF. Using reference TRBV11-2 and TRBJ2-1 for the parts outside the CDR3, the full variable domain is EAGVAQSPRYKIIEKRQSVAFWCNPISGHATLYWYQQILGQGPKLLIQFQNNGVVDDSQLPKDRFSAERLKGVDSTLKIQPAKLEDSAVYLCASSARPTSGDKQFFGPGTRLTVL.

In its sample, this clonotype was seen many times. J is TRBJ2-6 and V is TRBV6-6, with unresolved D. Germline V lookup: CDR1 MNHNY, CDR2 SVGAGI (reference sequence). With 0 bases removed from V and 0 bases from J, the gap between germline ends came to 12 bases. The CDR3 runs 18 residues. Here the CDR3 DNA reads TGTGCCAGCAGTTACTCGAGTGGCAGAGGCTCTGGGGCCAACGTCCTGACTTTC. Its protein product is CASSYSSGRGSGANVLTF.

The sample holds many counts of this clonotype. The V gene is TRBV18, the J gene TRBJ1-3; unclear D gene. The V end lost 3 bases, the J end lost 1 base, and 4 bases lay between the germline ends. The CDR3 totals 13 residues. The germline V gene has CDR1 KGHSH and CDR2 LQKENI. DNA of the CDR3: TGTGCCAGCTCACCGAGGTCTGGAAACACCATATATTTT. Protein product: CASSPRSGNTIYF.

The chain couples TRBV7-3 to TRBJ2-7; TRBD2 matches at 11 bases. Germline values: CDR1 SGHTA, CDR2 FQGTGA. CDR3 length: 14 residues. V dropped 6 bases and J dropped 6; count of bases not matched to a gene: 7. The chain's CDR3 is CASSALAGVGEQYF. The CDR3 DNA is TGTGCCAGCAGTGCACTAGCGGGAGTTGGCGAGCAGTACTTC.

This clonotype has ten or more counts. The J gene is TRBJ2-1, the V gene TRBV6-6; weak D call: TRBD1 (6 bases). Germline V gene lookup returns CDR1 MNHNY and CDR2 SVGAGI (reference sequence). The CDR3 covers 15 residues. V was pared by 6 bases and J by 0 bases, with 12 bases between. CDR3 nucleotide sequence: TGTGCCAGCAGGGCTGAAGGGGGCTCCTACAATGAGCAGTTCTTC. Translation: CASRAEGGSYNEQFF.

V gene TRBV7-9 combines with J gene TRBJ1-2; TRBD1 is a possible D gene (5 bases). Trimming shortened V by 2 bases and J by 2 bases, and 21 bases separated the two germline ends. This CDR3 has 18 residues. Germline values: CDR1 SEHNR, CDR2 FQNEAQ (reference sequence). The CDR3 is CASSLRWGEGSKNYGYTF. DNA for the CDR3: TGTGCCAGCAGCTTAAGGTGGGGCGAAGGATCGAAGAACTATGGCTACACCTTC.

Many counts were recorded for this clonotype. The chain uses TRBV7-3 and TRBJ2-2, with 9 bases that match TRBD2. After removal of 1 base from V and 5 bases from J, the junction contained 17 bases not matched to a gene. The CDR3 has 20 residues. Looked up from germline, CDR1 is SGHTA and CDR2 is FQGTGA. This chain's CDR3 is CASSLSPAGGPNAGTGELFF. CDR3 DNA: TGTGCCAGCAGCTTAAGCCCAGCGGGAGGCCCAAACGCGGGGACCGGGGAGCTGTTTTTT.